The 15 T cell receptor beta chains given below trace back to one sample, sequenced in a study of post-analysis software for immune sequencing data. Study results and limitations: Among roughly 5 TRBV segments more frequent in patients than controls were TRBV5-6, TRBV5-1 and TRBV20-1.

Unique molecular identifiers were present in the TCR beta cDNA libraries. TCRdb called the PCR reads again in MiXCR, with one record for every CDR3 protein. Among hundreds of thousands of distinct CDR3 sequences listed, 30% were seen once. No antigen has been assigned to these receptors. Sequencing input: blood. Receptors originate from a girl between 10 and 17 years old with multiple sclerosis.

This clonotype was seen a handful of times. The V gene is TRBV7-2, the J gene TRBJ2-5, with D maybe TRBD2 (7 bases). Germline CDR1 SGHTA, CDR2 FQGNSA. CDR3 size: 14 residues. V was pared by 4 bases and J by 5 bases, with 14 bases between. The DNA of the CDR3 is TGTGCCAGCAGCTGGGGGGGCCAGGGGGAGACCCAGTACTTC. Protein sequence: CASSWGGQGETQYF.

CDR3 DNA sequence: TGTGCCAGCTCACCACCTGCTATCCAAGAGACCCAGTACTTC. Its translation: CASSPPAIQETQYF. The chain links TRBV18 to TRBJ2-5; D unresolved. The CDR3 sequence is 14 residues long. CDR1 and CDR2 (germline): KGHSH, LQKENI. Trimming removed 0 bases from V and 1 base from J, with 6 bases in between. Together with reference TRBV18 and TRBJ2-5, the CDR3 gives the full variable domain: NAGVMQNPRHLVRRRGQEARLRCSPMKGHSHVYWYRQLPEEGLKFMVYLQKENIIDESGMPKERFSAEFPKEGPSILRIQQVVRGDSAAYFCASSPPAIQETQYFGPGTRLLVL.

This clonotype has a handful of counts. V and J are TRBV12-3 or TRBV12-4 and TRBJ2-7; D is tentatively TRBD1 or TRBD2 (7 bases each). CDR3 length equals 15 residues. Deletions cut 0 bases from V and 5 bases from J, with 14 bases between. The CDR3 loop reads CASSLASQGGNEQYF. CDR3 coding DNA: TGTGCCAGCAGTTTAGCAAGCCAGGGGGGGAACGAGCAGTACTTC.

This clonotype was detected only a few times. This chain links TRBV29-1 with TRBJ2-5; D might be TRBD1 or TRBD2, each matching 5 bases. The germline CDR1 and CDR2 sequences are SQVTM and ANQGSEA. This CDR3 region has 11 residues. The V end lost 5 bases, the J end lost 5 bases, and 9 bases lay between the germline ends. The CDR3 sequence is CSVQRGETQYF. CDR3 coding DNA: TGCAGCGTTCAGAGGGGTGAGACCCAGTACTTC.

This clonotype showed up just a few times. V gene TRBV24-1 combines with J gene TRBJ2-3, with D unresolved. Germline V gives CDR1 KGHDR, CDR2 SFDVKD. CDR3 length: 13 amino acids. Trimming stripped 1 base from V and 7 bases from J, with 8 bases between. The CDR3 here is CATSDFGKNTQYF. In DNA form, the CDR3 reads TGTGCCACCAGTGATTTCGGCAAGAATACGCAGTATTTT.

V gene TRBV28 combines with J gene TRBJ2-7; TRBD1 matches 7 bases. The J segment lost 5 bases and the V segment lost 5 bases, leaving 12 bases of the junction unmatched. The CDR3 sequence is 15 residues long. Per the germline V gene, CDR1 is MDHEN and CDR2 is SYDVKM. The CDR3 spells CASSPVHRGSDEQYF. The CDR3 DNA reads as TGTGCCAGCAGTCCAGTTCACAGGGGATCGGACGAGCAGTACTTC.

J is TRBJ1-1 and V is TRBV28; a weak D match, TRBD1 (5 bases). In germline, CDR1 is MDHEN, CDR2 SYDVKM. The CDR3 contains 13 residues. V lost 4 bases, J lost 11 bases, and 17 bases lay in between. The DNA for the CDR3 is TGTGCCAGCAGTTCCCGACAGAATTCGGAGGCTTTCTTT. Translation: CASSSRQNSEAFF.

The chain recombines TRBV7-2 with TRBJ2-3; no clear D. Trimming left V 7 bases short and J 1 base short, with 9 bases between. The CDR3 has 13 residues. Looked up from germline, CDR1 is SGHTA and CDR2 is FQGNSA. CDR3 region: CASNLVGTDTQYF. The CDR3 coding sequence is TGTGCCAGCAACTTGGTGGGCACAGATACGCAGTATTTT.

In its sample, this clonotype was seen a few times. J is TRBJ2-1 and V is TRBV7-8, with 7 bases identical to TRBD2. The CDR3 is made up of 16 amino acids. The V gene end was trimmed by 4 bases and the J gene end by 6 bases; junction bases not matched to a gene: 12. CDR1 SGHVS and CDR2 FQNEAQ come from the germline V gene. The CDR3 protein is CASSYPGSGACNEQFF. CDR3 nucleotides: TGTGCCAGCAGCTACCCTGGCAGCGGGGCGTGCAATGAGCAGTTCTTC.

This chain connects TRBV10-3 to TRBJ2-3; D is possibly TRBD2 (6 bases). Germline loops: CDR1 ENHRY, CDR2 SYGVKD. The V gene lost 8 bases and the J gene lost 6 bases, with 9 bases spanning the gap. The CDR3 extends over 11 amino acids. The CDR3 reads CAISRGDTQYF. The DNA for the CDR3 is TGTGCCATCTCCCGGGGGGATACGCAGTATTTT.

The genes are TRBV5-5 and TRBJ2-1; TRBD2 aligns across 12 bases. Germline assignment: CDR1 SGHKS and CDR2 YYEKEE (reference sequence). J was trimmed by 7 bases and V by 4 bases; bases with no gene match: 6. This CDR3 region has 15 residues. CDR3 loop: CASSTTSGGLNEQFF. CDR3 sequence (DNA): TGTGCCAGCAGCACGACTAGCGGGGGTTTAAATGAGCAGTTCTTC.

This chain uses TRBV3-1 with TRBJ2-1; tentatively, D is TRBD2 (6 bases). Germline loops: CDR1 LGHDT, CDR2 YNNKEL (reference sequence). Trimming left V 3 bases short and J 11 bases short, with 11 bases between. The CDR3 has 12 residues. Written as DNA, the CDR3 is TGTGCCAGCAGCCAGCCGGGACTCCAGCAGTTCTTC. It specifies CASSQPGLQQFF.

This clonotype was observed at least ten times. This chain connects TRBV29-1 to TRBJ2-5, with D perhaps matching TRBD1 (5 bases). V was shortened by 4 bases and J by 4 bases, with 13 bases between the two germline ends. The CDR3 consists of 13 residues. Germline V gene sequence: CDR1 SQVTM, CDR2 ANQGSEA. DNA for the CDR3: TGCAGCGTTGCCAATTCAGGGCGAGAGACCCAGTACTTC. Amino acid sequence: CSVANSGRETQYF.

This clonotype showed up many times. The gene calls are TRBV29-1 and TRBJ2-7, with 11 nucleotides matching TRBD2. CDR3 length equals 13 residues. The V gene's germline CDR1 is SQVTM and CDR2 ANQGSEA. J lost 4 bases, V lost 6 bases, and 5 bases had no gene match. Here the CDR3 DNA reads TGCAGCGTGGGAACTAGCGGGGGTTACGAGCAGTACTTC. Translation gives CSVGTSGGYEQYF.

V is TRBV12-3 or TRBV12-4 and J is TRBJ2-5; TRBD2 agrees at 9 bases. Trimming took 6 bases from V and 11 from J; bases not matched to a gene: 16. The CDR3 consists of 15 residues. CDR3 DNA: TGTGCCAGCAGCCCGGGACTAGCCGTCGATAATGAGCAGTACTTC. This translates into CASSPGLAVDNEQYF.